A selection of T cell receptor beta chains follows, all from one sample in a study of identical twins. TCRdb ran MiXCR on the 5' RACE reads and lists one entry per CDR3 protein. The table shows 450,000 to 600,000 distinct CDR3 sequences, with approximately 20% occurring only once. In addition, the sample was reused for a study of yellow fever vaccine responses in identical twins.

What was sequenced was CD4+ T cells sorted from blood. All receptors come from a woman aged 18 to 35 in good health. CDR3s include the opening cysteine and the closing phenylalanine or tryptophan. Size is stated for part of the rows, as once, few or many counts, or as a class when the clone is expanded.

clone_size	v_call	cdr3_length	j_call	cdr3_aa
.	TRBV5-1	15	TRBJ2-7	CASSPGTGGFYEQYF
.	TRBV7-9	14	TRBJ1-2	CASSLVADPYGYTF
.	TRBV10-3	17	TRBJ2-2	CAISESRQDWLTGELFF
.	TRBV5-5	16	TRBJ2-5	CASISPRLGGRETQYF
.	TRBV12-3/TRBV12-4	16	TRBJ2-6	CASSLALGVGANVLTF
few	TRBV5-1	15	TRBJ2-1	CASSLKQGNYNEQFF
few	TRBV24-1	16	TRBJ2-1	CATSDLSGGAYNEQFF
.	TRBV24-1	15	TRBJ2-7	CATSDPGTGGYEQYF
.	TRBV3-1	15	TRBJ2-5	CASSQAGTTSETQYF
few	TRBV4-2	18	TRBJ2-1	CASSQDLSGLAGWDEQFF
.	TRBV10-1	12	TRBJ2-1	CASTVSDNEQFF
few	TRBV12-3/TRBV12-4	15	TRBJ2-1	CASSPGIEPFREQFF
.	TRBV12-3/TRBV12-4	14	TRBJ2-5	CASRGQGRIETQYF
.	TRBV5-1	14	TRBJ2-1	CASSLDSGRDEQFF
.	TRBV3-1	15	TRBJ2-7	CASSQMGAQHYEQYF
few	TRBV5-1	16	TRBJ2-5	CASRSAGQGAQETQYF
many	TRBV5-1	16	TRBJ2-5	CASSTLQGTGHETQYF
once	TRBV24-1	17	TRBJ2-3	CATSDPGLEWGTDTQYF
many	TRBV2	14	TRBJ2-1	CASKGLAGIGEQFF
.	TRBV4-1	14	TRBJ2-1	CASSPFTTYNEQFF